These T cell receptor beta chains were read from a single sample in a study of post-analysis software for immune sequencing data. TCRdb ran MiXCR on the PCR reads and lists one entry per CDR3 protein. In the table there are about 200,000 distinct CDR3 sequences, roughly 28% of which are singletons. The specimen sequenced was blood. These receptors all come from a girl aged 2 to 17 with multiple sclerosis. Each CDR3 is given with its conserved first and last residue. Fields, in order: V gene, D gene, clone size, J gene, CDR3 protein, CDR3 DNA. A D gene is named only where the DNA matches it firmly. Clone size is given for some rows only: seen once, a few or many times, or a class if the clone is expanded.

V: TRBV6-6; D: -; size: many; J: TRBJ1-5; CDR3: CASVRGSSESSKAQHF; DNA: TGTGCCAGCGTCCGCGGCAGCAGCGAGAGCTCCAAAGCCCAGCATTTT
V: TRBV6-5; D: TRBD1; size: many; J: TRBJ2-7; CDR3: CASSKPGQGIYEQYF; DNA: TGTGCCAGCAGTAAGCCGGGACAGGGGATCTACGAGCAGTACTTC
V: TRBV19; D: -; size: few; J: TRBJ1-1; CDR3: CASSSYRDSTEAFF; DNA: TGTGCCAGTAGCTCCTACAGGGACTCCACTGAAGCTTTCTTT
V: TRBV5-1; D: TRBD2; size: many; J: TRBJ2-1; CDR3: CASSPEREGRGEQFF; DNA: TGCGCCAGCAGCCCAGAGCGGGAGGGCCGGGGTGAGCAGTTCTTC
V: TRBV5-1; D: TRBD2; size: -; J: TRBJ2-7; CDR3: CTSSLTSGGGAYEQYF; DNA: TGCACCAGCAGCTTGACCTCTGGCGGGGGGGCCTACGAGCAGTACTTC
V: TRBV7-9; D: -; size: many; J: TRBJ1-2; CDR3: CASSPAGTLYGYTF; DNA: TGTGCCAGCAGCCCAGCAGGGACTCTCTATGGCTACACCTTC
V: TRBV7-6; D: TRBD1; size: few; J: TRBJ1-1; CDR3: CASSSHHGQGRTEAFF; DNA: TGTGCCAGCAGCTCGCACCACGGACAGGGACGGACTGAAGCTTTCTTT
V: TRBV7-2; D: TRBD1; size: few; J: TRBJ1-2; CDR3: CASSARAGGTYGYTF; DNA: TGTGCCAGCAGCGCGCGAGCAGGGGGCACCTATGGCTACACCTTC
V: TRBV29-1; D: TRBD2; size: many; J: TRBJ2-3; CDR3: CSVGLLAGNTDTQYF; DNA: TGCAGCGTTGGCCTCCTAGCGGGGAACACAGATACGCAGTATTTT
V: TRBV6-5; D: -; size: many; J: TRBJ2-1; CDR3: CASSYSGGRVSYNEQFF; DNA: TGTGCCAGCAGTTACTCTGGCGGGCGCGTCTCCTACAATGAGCAGTTCTTC
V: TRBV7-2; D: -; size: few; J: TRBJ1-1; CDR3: CASNRYSYGPEAFF; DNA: TGTGCCAGCAACCGGTATTCTTACGGGCCTGAAGCTTTCTTT
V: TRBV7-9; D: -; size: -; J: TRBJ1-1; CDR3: CASSLGWGNTEAFF; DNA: TGTGCCAGCAGCTTAGGTTGGGGGAACACTGAAGCTTTCTTT
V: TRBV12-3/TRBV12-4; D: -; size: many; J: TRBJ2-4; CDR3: CASSQRRDLGLAKNIQYF; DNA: TGTGCCAGCAGCCAAAGAAGGGACTTGGGACTAGCCAAAAACATTCAGTACTTC
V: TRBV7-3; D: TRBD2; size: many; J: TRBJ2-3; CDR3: CASSRGGSGTDTQYF; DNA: TGTGCCAGCAGCCGGGGGGGGAGCGGCACAGATACGCAGTATTTT
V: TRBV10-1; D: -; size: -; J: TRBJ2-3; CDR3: CASRTFSADTKYF; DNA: TGCGCCAGCCGGACATTCTCGGCAGATACGAAGTATTTT
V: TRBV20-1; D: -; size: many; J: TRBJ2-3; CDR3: CSAREHFVPDTQYF; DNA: TGCAGTGCTAGAGAGCATTTTGTCCCAGATACGCAGTATTTT
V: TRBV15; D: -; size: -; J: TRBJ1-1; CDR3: CATSSNLRGSVEAFF; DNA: TGTGCCACCAGTTCTAACCTTAGGGGTAGTGTTGAAGCTTTCTTT
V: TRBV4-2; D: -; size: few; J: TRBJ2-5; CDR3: CASSQDRSGQETQYF; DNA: TGTGCCAGCAGCCAAGACCGGTCGGGACAAGAGACCCAGTACTTC
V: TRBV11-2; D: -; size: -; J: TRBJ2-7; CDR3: CASSLDRLYEQYF; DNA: TGTGCCAGCAGCTTAGACAGGCTCTACGAGCAGTACTTC
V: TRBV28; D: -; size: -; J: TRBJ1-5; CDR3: CVSSISGGYSNQPQHF; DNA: TGTGTCAGCAGTATATCCGGGGGGTATAGCAATCAGCCCCAGCATTTT
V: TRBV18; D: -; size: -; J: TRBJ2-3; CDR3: CASSPLKRRDTQYF; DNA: TGTGCCAGCTCACCACTCAAAAGACGAGATACGCAGTATTTT
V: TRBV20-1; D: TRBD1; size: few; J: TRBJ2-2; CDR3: CSSGQANTGELFF; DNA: TGCAGTTCAGGACAGGCGAACACCGGGGAGCTGTTTTTT
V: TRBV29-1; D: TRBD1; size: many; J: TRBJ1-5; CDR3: CSVGGQGRGQPQHF; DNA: TGCAGCGTTGGCGGACAGGGCAGGGGTCAGCCCCAGCATTTT
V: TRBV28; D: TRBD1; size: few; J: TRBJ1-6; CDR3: CASNLGTADNSPLHF; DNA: TGTGCCAGCAACCTCGGGACAGCCGATAATTCACCCCTCCACTTT
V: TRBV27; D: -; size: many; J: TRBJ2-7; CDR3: CASRGRGTSYEQYF; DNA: TGTGCCAGCAGGGGTAGAGGGACCTCCTACGAGCAGTACTTC
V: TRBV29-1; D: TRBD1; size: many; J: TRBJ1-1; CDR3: CSVRTGNTEAFF; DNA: TGCAGCGTTAGGACAGGGAACACTGAAGCTTTCTTT
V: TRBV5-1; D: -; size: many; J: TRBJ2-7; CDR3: CASRVSHSYEQYF; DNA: TGCGCCAGCAGGGTCAGCCATTCCTACGAGCAGTACTTC
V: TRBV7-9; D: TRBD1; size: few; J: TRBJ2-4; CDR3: CASSYAGQGQYF; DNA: TGTGCCAGCAGCTATGCGGGACAGGGCCAGTACTTC
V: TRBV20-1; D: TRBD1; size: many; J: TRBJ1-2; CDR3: CSTRQGTNYGYTF; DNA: TGCAGTACCCGACAGGGAACTAACTATGGCTACACCTTC
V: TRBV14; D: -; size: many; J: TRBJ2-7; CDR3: CASSSLFKDVGGEQYF; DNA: TGTGCCAGCAGCTCCCTTTTTAAGGACGTCGGTGGCGAGCAGTACTTC
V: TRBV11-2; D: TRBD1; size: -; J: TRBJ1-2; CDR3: CASSLVFARGQARDYGYTF; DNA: TGTGCCAGCAGCTTGGTGTTCGCCAGAGGACAGGCAAGGGACTATGGCTACACCTTC
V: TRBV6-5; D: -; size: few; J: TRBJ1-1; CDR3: CASSQRTRYIPTEAFF; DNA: TGTGCCAGCAGCCAAAGGACCCGATATATTCCCACTGAAGCTTTCTTT
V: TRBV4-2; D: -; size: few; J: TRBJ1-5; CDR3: CASSQDRNQPQHF; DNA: TGTGCCAGCAGCCAAGACAGAAATCAGCCCCAGCATTTT
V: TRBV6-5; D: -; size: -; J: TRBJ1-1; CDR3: CASSYTNRAEAFF; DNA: TGTGCCAGCAGTTATACCAACAGGGCTGAAGCTTTCTTT
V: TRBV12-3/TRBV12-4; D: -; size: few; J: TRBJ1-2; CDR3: CASSFSQSGYTF; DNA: TGTGCCAGCAGTTTTTCACAGAGCGGCTACACCTTC
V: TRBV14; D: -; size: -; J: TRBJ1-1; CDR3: CASSQALGGSTEAFF; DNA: TGTGCCAGCAGCCAAGCCCTGGGGGGTTCCACTGAAGCTTTCTTT
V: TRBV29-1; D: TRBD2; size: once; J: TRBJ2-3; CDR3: CSVEDPVSGSGSTDTQYF; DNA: TGCAGCGTTGAAGATCCAGTTAGCGGGAGCGGCAGCACAGATACGCAGTATTTT
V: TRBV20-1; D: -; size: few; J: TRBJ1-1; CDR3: CSADPGHNTEAFF; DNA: TGCAGTGCAGACCCGGGACACAACACTGAAGCTTTCTTT
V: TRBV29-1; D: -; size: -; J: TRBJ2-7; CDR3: CSVGNSYEQYF; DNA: TGCAGCGTTGGGAATAGTTACGAGCAGTACTTC
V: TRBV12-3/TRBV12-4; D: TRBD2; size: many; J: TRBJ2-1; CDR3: CASSSTSGFQSSYNEQFF; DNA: TGTGCCAGCAGTTCCACTAGCGGGTTCCAGAGCTCCTACAATGAGCAGTTCTTC
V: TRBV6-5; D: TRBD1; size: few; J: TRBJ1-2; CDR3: CASSTTGGAGGYTF; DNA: TGTGCCAGCAGTACGACAGGGGGCGCAGGGGGCTACACCTTC